The following is a TCR beta chain sequence with its context. Its antigen is as yet unknown. These data belong to a study of shared clonotypes between healthy human individuals. Study observations and caveats: Exclusively blood specimens were collected; tissue repertoires likely differ.

CDR3 length: 18 amino acids. With V trimmed by 0 bases and J by 2 bases, 8 bases remained unmatched. Germline lookup yields CDR1 SGHRS and CDR2 YFSETQ. Deep-level assay runs were performed. Unsorted PBMC DNA underwent sequencing on ten immunoSEQ deep assay plates. In the original workflow: Junction-only sequences without quality scores came from ImmunoSEQ, so filtering differed. The protocol was immunoSEQ multiplex PCR, while the TCRdb copy is restricted to in-frame clones and leaves out a portion. D and trimming come from the DNA, and the V and J calls and clone size come from that table. The sample records approximately 460,000 clones, over 60% being singletons.

The gene calls are TRBV5-1 and TRBJ2-1; 10 nucleotides match TRBD2. The receptor's source is a woman in her 40s in good health. Some clones in this sample may be carry-over from other donors' samples. The sample taken for sequencing was PBMCs. The CDR3 reads CASSLGASGSNTYNEQFF. The CDR3 coding sequence is TGCGCCAGCAGCTTGGGGGCTAGCGGGAGTAACACCTACAATGAGCAGTTCTTC.